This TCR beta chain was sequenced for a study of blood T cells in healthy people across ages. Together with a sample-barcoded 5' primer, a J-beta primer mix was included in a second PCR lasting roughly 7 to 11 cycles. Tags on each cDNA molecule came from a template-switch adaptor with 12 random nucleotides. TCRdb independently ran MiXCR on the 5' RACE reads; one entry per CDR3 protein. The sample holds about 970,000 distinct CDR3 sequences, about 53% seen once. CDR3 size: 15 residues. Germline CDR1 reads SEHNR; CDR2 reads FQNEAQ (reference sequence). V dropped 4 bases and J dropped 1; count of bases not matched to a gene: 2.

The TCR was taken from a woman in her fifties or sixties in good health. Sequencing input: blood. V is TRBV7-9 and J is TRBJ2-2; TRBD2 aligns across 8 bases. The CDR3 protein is CASSYTSGNTGELFF. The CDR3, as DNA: TGTGCCAGCAGCTATACTAGCGGGAACACCGGGGAGCTGTTTTTT.